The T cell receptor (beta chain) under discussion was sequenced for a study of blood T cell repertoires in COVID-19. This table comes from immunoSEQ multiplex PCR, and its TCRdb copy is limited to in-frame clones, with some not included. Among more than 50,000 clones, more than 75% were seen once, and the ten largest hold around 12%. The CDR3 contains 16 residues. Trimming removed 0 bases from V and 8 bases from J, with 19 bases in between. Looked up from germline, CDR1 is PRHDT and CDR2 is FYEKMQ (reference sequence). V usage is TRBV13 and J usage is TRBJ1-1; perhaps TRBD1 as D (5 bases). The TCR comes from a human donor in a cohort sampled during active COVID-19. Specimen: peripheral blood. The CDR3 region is CASSLGLGATGREAFF. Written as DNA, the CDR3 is TGTGCCAGCAGCTTAGGCCTTGGGGCCACCGGTCGGGAAGCTTTCTTT.